This entry is about one TCR beta chain. Its specificity is not known. TCR beta cDNA was made from 450 to 500 ng total RNA with a constant-region primer. For TCR beta, libraries were produced by three nested multiplex PCR rounds using slightly modified ARM-PCR. Two initial PCR rounds of approximately 10 cycles each paired TRBV1-TRBV30 forward primers with a C-beta reverse primer. In TCRdb, the multiplex PCR reads were re-called with MiXCR into one record per CDR3 protein. Altogether about 110,000 distinct CDR3 sequences are present, around 83% being singletons, with the ten largest covering approximately 20%. This entry belongs to a study of tumor-infiltrating lymphocytes in primary liver carcinoma. In the study overall: All patients, whether men or women, fell within 30 to 69 years of age.

RNA and DNA were co-extracted from about 20-30 mg of unsorted bulk tissue. Study-wide findings and caveats: Detection in all five tumor regions applied to only about 7.5-24% of top clones. Blood had a significantly lower top-250-clone fraction than tumors did (p = 0.039). Tumor region pairs outstripped tumor-adjacent and tumor-blood pairs in overlap.

In germline, CDR1 is MGHRA, CDR2 YSYEKL. V lost 2 bases and J lost 5, with 18 bases in between. This CDR3 region has 16 residues. Material for sequencing was liver tumor tissue from sampling region 3. The sample's subset: tumor region T3, left-lateral pole. The rearrangement joins TRBV4-1 to TRBJ1-2; D is unclear. This TCR came from a man between 35 and 55 years old with primary liver carcinoma and hepatitis B virus infection. As DNA, the CDR3 is TGCGCCAGCAGCCAAACAGCTGGGGAGGGAAATTATGGCTACACCTTC. This encodes CASSQTAGEGNYGYTF.